These 25 T cell receptor beta chains were sequenced from one sample in a study of neurological immune-mediated disorders. TCRdb analysed the 5' RACE reads with MiXCR anew, one entry per CDR3 protein. The table shows tens of thousands of distinct CDR3 sequences, with approximately 10% occurring only once. Sequencing was carried out using PBMCs. Source of these receptors: a man in his forties in good health.

This clonotype has a count of ten or more. The chain is built from TRBV14 and TRBJ2-1; 8 positions match TRBD2. V was pared by 3 bases and J by 7 bases, with 2 bases of the junction left unmatched. The CDR3 contains 13 residues. Germline V gene sequence: CDR1 SGHDN, CDR2 FVKESK. The CDR3 DNA is TGTGCCAGCAGCCACCGACTAGCGAATGAGCAGTTCTTC. This codes for CASSHRLANEQFF.

In this sample, this clonotype turned up many times. The rearrangement uses TRBV7-2 and TRBJ2-3, with TRBD2 identical over 12 bases. V dropped 3 bases and J dropped 3; count of bases not matched to a gene: 4. The CDR3 extends over 16 amino acids. Germline V lookup: CDR1 SGHTA, CDR2 FQGNSA. The CDR3 sequence is CASSFLTSGGTDTQYF. The DNA of the CDR3 is TGTGCCAGCAGCTTCTTGACTAGCGGGGGAACAGATACGCAGTATTTT. Full variable domain (missing parts from reference TRBV7-2 and TRBJ2-3): GAGVSQSPSNKVTEKGKDVELRCDPISGHTALYWYRQSLGQGLEFLIYFQGNSAPDKSGLPSDRFSAERTGGSVSTLTIQRTQQEDSAVYLCASSFLTSGGTDTQYFGPGTRLTVL.

The V call is TRBV29-1, the J call TRBJ2-1; possibly TRBD1 for D (6 bases). The CDR3 covers 18 residues. Trimming took 3 bases from V and 1 from J, leaving 22 bases between them. Germline values: CDR1 SQVTM, CDR2 ANQGSEA. The CDR3, as DNA: TGCAGCGTTGAGGGGGTGGGGCAGGGGATGGATTCCTACAATGAGCAGTTCTTC. Its protein product is CSVEGVGQGMDSYNEQFF.

This clonotype occurred many times. V and J are TRBV14 and TRBJ1-6, with D unclear. Trimming pared 6 bases from V and 0 bases from J, leaving 12 bases between. CDR3 size: 16 residues. Germline lookup yields CDR1 SGHDN and CDR2 FVKESK. CDR3 region: CASRLDTSSYNSPLHF. The CDR3 nucleotides are TGTGCCAGCAGACTTGACACGAGCTCCTATAATTCACCCCTCCACTTT.

This chain connects TRBV7-3 to TRBJ2-3; the match to TRBD2 covers 16 bases. V gave up 1 base and J gave up 2 bases; unmatched junction bases: 9. CDR1 and CDR2 from the germline V gene are SGHTA and FQGTGA. The CDR3 totals 20 residues. The CDR3 DNA follows: TGTGCCAGCAGCTTAATACCCCTCGGGACTAGCGGGGGGGACACAGATACGCAGTATTTT. Translating it yields CASSLIPLGTSGGDTDTQYF.

This clonotype was counted ten times or more. This chain links TRBV7-9 with TRBJ1-3; D not resolved. Deletions cut 5 bases from V and 2 bases from J, with 7 bases between. The length of the CDR3 is 13 residues. Germline CDR1 is SEHNR and CDR2 is FQNEAQ (reference sequence). The CDR3 sequence is CASSPGAGNTIYF. The CDR3, as DNA: TGTGCCAGCAGCCCTGGAGCTGGAAACACCATATATTTT.

This clonotype has at least ten counts. In DNA form, the CDR3 reads TGCAGCGCCGGCTACCAAGAGACCCAGTACTTC. Translated, it gives CSAGYQETQYF. This chain links TRBV29-1 with TRBJ2-5; no reliable D call. V was clipped by 7 bases and J by 0 bases, with 6 bases between them. CDR1 is SQVTM, CDR2 ANQGSEA, per germline. This CDR3 region has 11 residues.

This clonotype was seen at least ten times. This chain uses TRBV25-1 with TRBJ1-2, with D unresolved. CDR3 length: 11 amino acids. Germline V gene lookup returns CDR1 MGHDK and CDR2 SYGVNS. The ends were cut back, 6 bases at V and 8 bases at J, with 10 bases in the middle. The CDR3 sequence: CASRHPGGYTF. The CDR3 DNA follows: TGTGCCAGCAGACACCCGGGAGGCTACACCTTC.

In this sample, this clonotype turned up many times. V and J are TRBV12-3 or TRBV12-4 and TRBJ2-7, with D uncertain. Trimming left V 3 bases short and J 0 bases short, with 9 bases between. The CDR3 extends over 14 amino acids. The CDR3 sequence is CASSFIGPSYEQYF. The CDR3 DNA sequence: TGTGCCAGCAGTTTTATAGGTCCCTCCTACGAGCAGTACTTC.

This clonotype appeared many times. CDR3 amino acids: CASSQQFDTQYF. CDR3 sequence (DNA): TGTGCCAGCAGCCAACAGTTTGATACGCAGTATTTT. The chain employs TRBV14 and TRBJ2-3; D is ambiguous. The CDR3 is 12 amino acids. Trimming took 2 bases from V and 6 from J, leaving 6 bases between them. Germline V lookup: CDR1 SGHDN, CDR2 FVKESK.

In regard to this clonotype: A much larger clone sits a single nucleotide away, making a read error possible. The V and J genes are TRBV27 and TRBJ2-1, with 9 bases lining up with TRBD2. J lost 2 bases, V lost 4 bases, and 6 bases had no gene match. Germline loops: CDR1 MNHEY, CDR2 SMNVEV (reference sequence). The CDR3 has 16 amino acids. In DNA form, the CDR3 reads TGTGCCAGCAGTTCCCAAGGCGGGGGGGCCTACAATGAGCAGTTCTTC. Its protein is CASSSQGGGAYNEQFF.

The sample holds many counts of this clonotype. This chain connects TRBV6-1 to TRBJ2-7, with D possibly being TRBD1 (6 bases). The CDR3 totals 15 residues. Trimming stripped 7 bases from V and 3 bases from J, with 19 bases between. Looked up from germline, CDR1 is MNHNS and CDR2 is SASEGT. The CDR3 is CASTLQYGGDYEQYF. The DNA of the CDR3 is TGTGCCAGCACCCTACAATATGGGGGCGACTACGAGCAGTACTTC.

This clonotype was detected ten times or more. The chain links TRBV20-1 to TRBJ1-2; D unclear. Trimming shortened V by 1 base and J by 8 bases, and 17 bases separated the two germline ends. The CDR3 runs 14 residues. Germline V gene sequence: CDR1 DFQATT, CDR2 SNEGSKA (reference sequence). In DNA form, the CDR3 reads TGCAGTGCTAGAGTGGGCGGCCGAGGGATAGGCTACACCTTC. Protein sequence: CSARVGGRGIGYTF.

A few counts support this clonotype. J is TRBJ2-2 and V is TRBV7-6; 14 bases map to TRBD2. From germline, CDR1 is SGHVS and CDR2 FNYEAQ. The CDR3 sequence is 18 residues long. The V segment lost 3 bases and the J segment 2 bases; nucleotides outside the gene matches: 5. The DNA for the CDR3 is TGTGCCAGCAGCTTCCGGACTAGCGGGAGGACTAACACCGGGGAGCTGTTTTTT. Protein sequence: CASSFRTSGRTNTGELFF. The entire variable domain, with the rest obtained from reference TRBV7-6 and TRBJ2-2, is as follows: GAGVSQSPRYKVTKRGQDVALRCDPISGHVSLYWYRQALGQGPEFLTYFNYEAQQDKSGLPNDRFSAERPEGSISTLTIQRTEQRDSAMYRCASSFRTSGRTNTGELFFGEGSRLTVL.

This clonotype was seen ten or more times. The rearrangement joins TRBV18 to TRBJ2-5, with 13 bases lining up with TRBD2. V dropped 3 bases and J dropped 5; count of bases not matched to a gene: 6. The CDR3 length is 16 residues. Germline values: CDR1 KGHSH, CDR2 LQKENI. CDR3: CASSPGTSGAGETQYF. In nucleotides, the CDR3 is TGTGCCAGCTCACCCGGGACTAGCGGGGCCGGCGAGACCCAGTACTTC. Full variable domain (outside the CDR3, taken from reference TRBV18 and TRBJ2-5): NAGVMQNPRHLVRRRGQEARLRCSPMKGHSHVYWYRQLPEEGLKFMVYLQKENIIDESGMPKERFSAEFPKEGPSILRIQQVVRGDSAAYFCASSPGTSGAGETQYFGPGTRLLVL.

This clonotype has just a few counts. The DNA of the CDR3 is TGCAGCGTTGGTAAGCGGGAGGCTTACAATGAGCAGTTCTTC. Its translation is CSVGKREAYNEQFF. This chain connects TRBV29-1 to TRBJ2-1; 9 bases fit TRBD2. CDR3 size: 14 residues. The V gene's germline CDR1 is SQVTM and CDR2 ANQGSEA. The V gene end was trimmed by 4 bases and the J gene end by 4 bases; junction bases not matched to a gene: 5.

This clonotype has ten or more counts. DNA of the CDR3: TGCAGTGCTAGAGATCGGGTTGGAGGGCAAGAGACCCAGTACTTC. It encodes CSARDRVGGQETQYF. V gene TRBV20-1 combines with J gene TRBJ2-5; possible D gene TRBD2, 6 bases. Trimming shortened V by 0 bases and J by 2 bases, and 13 bases separated the two germline ends. The CDR3 has 15 residues. The germline V gene has CDR1 DFQATT and CDR2 SNEGSKA (reference sequence).

The chain recombines TRBV6-1 with TRBJ2-3; no clear D gene. Germline V gene lookup returns CDR1 MNHNS and CDR2 SASEGT. This CDR3 spans 8 amino acids. The V gene lost 10 bases and the J gene lost 7 bases, with 3 bases spanning the gap. CDR3 in DNA: TGTGCCACCCATACGCAGTATTTT. Its translation is CATHTQYF.

This clonotype was seen many times. The CDR3 spells CASSESTGWTDTQYF. The CDR3 DNA follows: TGTGCCAGCAGTGAATCGACAGGGTGGACAGATACGCAGTATTTT. J is TRBJ2-3 and V is TRBV25-1; TRBD1 aligns across 7 bases. The CDR3 is made up of 15 amino acids. Losses at the gene ends were 1 base for V and 3 bases for J; bases not matched to a gene: 4. CDR1 is MGHDK and CDR2 is SYGVNS in the germline V gene.

This clonotype was found many times. The CDR3, as DNA: TGTGCCAGCAGCAGCGGGAGGCAGACCCAGTACTTC. Translating it yields CASSSGRQTQYF. The chain uses TRBV12-3 or TRBV12-4 and TRBJ2-5, with TRBD2 identical over 9 bases. J lost 6 bases, V lost 6 bases, and 2 bases had no gene match. The CDR3 has 12 amino acids.

This clonotype has a count of ten or more. V and J are TRBV6-5 and TRBJ2-1; no clear D gene. From germline, CDR1 is MNHEY and CDR2 SVGAGI. V gave up 7 bases and J gave up 3 bases, with 13 bases separating them. This CDR3 has 14 amino acids. CDR3 sequence reads: CASTFRGDYNEQFF. The DNA of the CDR3 is TGTGCCAGCACCTTCAGAGGAGACTACAATGAGCAGTTCTTC.

The CDR3 DNA follows: TGTGCCAGCAGTCCGACTAGCGGGGGCGGCGACCAGTACTTC. Translating gives CASSPTSGGGDQYF. The genes are TRBV6-5 and TRBJ2-7; 12 bases map to TRBD2. The CDR3 covers 14 residues. Germline CDR1 MNHEY, CDR2 SVGAGI. Losses at the gene ends were 5 bases for V and 10 bases for J; bases not matched to a gene: 9.

To note about this clonotype: This CDR3 fails to terminate in the conserved phenylalanine or tryptophan, so it likely reflects a read error. The V call is TRBV20-1, the J call TRBJ2-5, with 10 bases that match TRBD2. This CDR3 is 15 amino acids long. CDR1 is DFQATT and CDR2 is SNEGSKA in the germline V gene (reference sequence). CDR3 DNA sequence: TGCAGTGATAGAGATGGGCTAGCGGGAGTCGAGACCCAGTACTTA. Protein: CSDRDGLAGVETQYL.

This clonotype appeared many times. This chain uses TRBV6-2 or TRBV6-3 with TRBJ2-4; D is unclear. V lost 7 bases to trimming and J lost 5 bases, with 12 bases between them. CDR3 length equals 13 residues. Germline V gene lookup returns CDR1 MNHEY and CDR2 SVGEGT. Here the CDR3 DNA reads TGTGCCAGCACCAGCAGGCTAGAAAACATTCAGTACTTC. Protein sequence: CASTSRLENIQYF.

This clonotype came up many times. The chain combines TRBV5-1 with TRBJ2-3; the D gene is possibly TRBD1 (6 bases). This CDR3 has 14 residues. Trimming removed 1 base from V and 2 bases from J, with 8 bases in between. From germline, CDR1 is SGHRS and CDR2 YFSETQ. CDR3 sequence (DNA): TGCGCCAGCAGCTTGACAGGGAACACAGATACGCAGTATTTT. Its translation is CASSLTGNTDTQYF.